This entry lists 13 T cell receptor beta chains sequenced from one sample in a study of cytomegalovirus exposure and HLA in healthy donors. Here immunoSEQ multiplex PCR was the method, and the copy in TCRdb shows in-frame clones only, minus some. This repertoire shows about 68,000 clones, around 97% found once; its top ten account for roughly 2.3%. The specimen was PBMCs. The origin of the receptors is a man aged 18 to 29 in good health and CMV-seronegative.

The chain employs TRBV18 and TRBJ2-7; 7 nucleotides line up with TRBD2. V was clipped by 1 base and J by 3 bases; unmatched bases: 6. The CDR3 runs to 15 residues. Germline assignment: CDR1 KGHSH and CDR2 LQKENI. The CDR3 DNA reads TGTGCCAGCTCACCACAGGGGCTAGCGGTCTACGAGCAGTACTTC. Translation: CASSPQGLAVYEQYF.

The chain links TRBV20-1 to TRBJ2-1; D not certain. CDR3 length equals 11 residues. CDR1 and CDR2 (germline): DFQATT, SNEGSKA (reference sequence). V was pared by 7 bases and J by 5 bases, with 9 bases between. This chain's CDR3 is CSGRFDNEQFF. In DNA form, the CDR3 reads TGCAGTGGGAGATTCGACAATGAGCAGTTCTTC.

The J gene is TRBJ1-5, the V gene TRBV10-2; D is ambiguous. Trimming pared 0 bases from V and 2 bases from J, leaving 5 bases between. CDR3 length: 14 residues. Germline V gene data show CDR1 as WSHSY and CDR2 as SAAADI. CDR3 amino acids: CASSESSGNQPQHF. CDR3 bases: TGCGCCAGCAGTGAGTCGAGCGGCAATCAGCCCCAGCATTTT.

V and J are TRBV30 and TRBJ1-1; D is unresolved. Per the germline V gene, CDR1 is GTSNPN and CDR2 is SVGIG (reference sequence). V shed 0 bases and J shed 5 bases, with 7 bases lying between them. The length of the CDR3 is 12 residues. CDR3 sequence reads: CAWSVINTEAFF. CDR3 bases: TGTGCCTGGAGTGTAATCAATACTGAAGCTTTCTTT. The full variable domain, in which reference TRBV30 and TRBJ1-1 provide the parts outside the CDR3, is SQTIHQWPATLVQPVGSPLSLECTVEGTSNPNLYWYRQAAGRGLQLLFYSVGIGQISSEVPQNLSASRPQDRQFILSSKKLLLSDSGFYLCAWSVINTEAFFGQGTRLTVV.

V usage is TRBV5-4 and J usage is TRBJ1-1; D ambiguous. This CDR3 comprises 15 residues. Trimming took off 0 bases at V and 5 bases at J, with 14 bases between the two ends. Germline V gives CDR1 SGHNT, CDR2 YYREEE (reference sequence). The CDR3 coding sequence is TGTGCCAGCAGCTTGGTGGACTCTCCTGGAACTGAAGCTTTCTTT. It yields the protein CASSLVDSPGTEAFF.

The genes are TRBV7-9 and TRBJ2-5; TRBD2 might be the D (6 bases). The CDR3 consists of 14 residues. V was shortened by 1 base and J by 5 bases, with 11 bases between the two germline ends. CDR1 is SEHNR, CDR2 FQNEAQ, per germline (reference sequence). In nucleotides, the CDR3 is TGTGCCAGCAGCTTAGGACTAGGATGGGAGACCCAGTACTTC. Encoded protein: CASSLGLGWETQYF.

This chain connects TRBV27 to TRBJ2-7; no firm D call. The CDR3 totals 14 residues. The V end lost 6 bases, the J end lost 0 bases, and 12 bases lay between the germline ends. In germline, CDR1 is MNHEY, CDR2 SMNVEV (reference sequence). The CDR3: CASSPLPSSYEQYF. CDR3 DNA: TGTGCCAGCAGCCCCCTCCCCAGCTCCTACGAGCAGTACTTC.

The rearrangement links TRBV6-6 to TRBJ2-7; 9 positions match TRBD1. This CDR3 spans 15 amino acids. The V gene's germline CDR1 is MNHNY and CDR2 SVGAGI (reference sequence). V was pared by 5 bases and J by 0 bases, with 5 bases of the junction left unmatched. Here the CDR3 DNA reads TGTGCCAGCAGTAAGGGACAGGGAATCTCCTACGAGCAGTACTTC. Protein sequence: CASSKGQGISYEQYF.

V usage is TRBV27 and J usage is TRBJ1-4, with TRBD1 identical over 8 bases. Germline assignment: CDR1 MNHEY and CDR2 SMNVEV (reference sequence). This CDR3 is built from 15 residues. Trimming removed 5 bases from V and 5 bases from J; junction bases left unmatched: 7. CDR3 amino acids: CASSPDREGNEKLFF. In DNA, the CDR3 is TGTGCCAGCAGTCCGGACAGGGAGGGGAATGAAAAACTGTTTTTT.

This chain connects TRBV5-6 to TRBJ1-1; 9 bases map to TRBD1. The ends lost 0 bases at V and 4 bases at J; junction bases unmatched: 4. There are 15 residues in the CDR3. Germline V gene lookup returns CDR1 SGHDT and CDR2 YYEEEE. The CDR3 DNA reads as TGTGCCAGCAGCTTGGCAGGGACAGGGCGCACTGAAGCTTTCTTT. Protein product: CASSLAGTGRTEAFF. Variable domain in full (rest from reference TRBV5-6 and TRBJ1-1): DAGVTQSPTHLIKTRGQQVTLRCSPKSGHDTVSWYQQALGQGPQFIFQYYEEEERQRGNFPDRFSGHQFPNYSSELNVNALLLGDSALYLCASSLAGTGRTEAFFGQGTRLTVV.

This clone was seen just once. The chain links TRBV2 to TRBJ1-5; 8 bases fit TRBD1. CDR3 size: 14 residues. Germline V gene lookup returns CDR1 SNHLY and CDR2 FYNNEI. Trimming at V came to 1 base and at J to 9 bases, leaving 5 bases not matched to a gene. CDR3 in amino acids: CASSEGTGQGPQHF. The CDR3 DNA reads TGTGCCAGCAGTGAAGGGACAGGGCAGGGGCCCCAGCATTTT. The full variable domain, its missing parts supplied by reference TRBV2 and TRBJ1-5, is EPEVTQTPSHQVTQMGQEVILRCVPISNHLYFYWYRQILGQKVEFLVSFYNNEISEKSEIFDDQFSVERPDGSNFTLKIRSTKLEDSAMYFCASSEGTGQGPQHFGDGTRLSIL.

V gene TRBV19 combines with J gene TRBJ1-1; D unresolved. This CDR3 spans 11 amino acids. Germline lookup yields CDR1 LNHDA and CDR2 SQIVND (reference sequence). Trimming took off 3 bases at V and 10 bases at J, with 9 bases between the two ends. In DNA form, the CDR3 reads TGTGCCAGTAGTATGAATGGGCCAGCTTTCTTT. Translating it yields CASSMNGPAFF.

This chain joins TRBV10-3 and TRBJ1-5; D is possibly TRBD1 (6 bases). Germline V CDR1 and CDR2: ENHRY, SYGVKD. V lost 0 bases and J 2 bases, leaving 8 bases between the germline ends. CDR3 length equals 15 residues. This chain's CDR3 is CAISESRTGNQPQHF. The CDR3 region has the DNA TGTGCCATCAGTGAGTCACGGACAGGCAATCAGCCCCAGCATTTT.